These 27 T cell receptor beta chains came from one sample sequenced in a study of shared T cell receptors in the human thymus. Assay used: immunoSEQ multiplex PCR; TCRdb lists only in-frame clones, some missing. The sample comprises about 380,000 clones, 85% to 95% of which are singletons, and approximately 0.02% rests with the top ten. Sequencing was done on a sample of thymocytes. The receptors were gathered from a human donor.

The chain links TRBV19 to TRBJ2-7; possibly TRBD1 for D (5 bases). Germline-derived CDR1 and CDR2 are LNHDA and SQIVND (reference sequence). This CDR3 is built from 14 residues. V was clipped by 4 bases and J by 4 bases, with 14 bases between them. CDR3 sequence: CASSTRTSLYEQYF. Written as DNA, the CDR3 is TGTGCCAGTAGTACCCGGACATCTTTATACGAGCAGTACTTC.

This chain uses TRBV7-3 with TRBJ2-2; 8 nucleotides line up with TRBD1. J lost 7 bases, V lost 4 bases, and 8 bases had no gene match. Germline values: CDR1 SGHTA, CDR2 FQGTGA. The CDR3 runs 15 residues. CDR3 loop: CASSCQQGEGGELFF. Written as DNA, the CDR3 is TGTGCCAGCAGCTGCCAACAGGGGGAAGGCGGGGAGCTGTTTTTT.

V and J are TRBV6-5 and TRBJ1-1; 8 bases align to TRBD1. The germline V gene has CDR1 MNHEY and CDR2 SVGAGI. CDR3 size: 14 residues. The J segment lost 1 base and the V segment lost 6 bases, leaving 4 bases of the junction unmatched. As DNA, the CDR3 is TGTGCCAGCAGGTCGGGACAGGCGAACACTGAAGCTTTCTTT. It translates to CASRSGQANTEAFF.

The chain carries TRBV10-2 and TRBJ2-7, with D unclear. This CDR3 has 9 residues. V lost 8 bases and J 6 bases, leaving 5 bases between the germline ends. Germline CDR1 reads WSHSY; CDR2 reads SAAADI. The CDR3 region is CASSGEQYF. As DNA, the CDR3 is TGCGCCAGCTCGGGCGAGCAGTACTTC.

V and J are TRBV6-1 and TRBJ1-4; 11 nucleotides line up with TRBD1. J was trimmed by 0 bases and V by 3 bases; bases with no gene match: 9. Per germline, CDR1 MNHNS and CDR2 SASEGT. The CDR3 extends over 19 amino acids. The CDR3 nucleotides are TGTGCCAGCAGTGACCATAGGGACAGGGGGATATCAACTAATGAAAAACTGTTTTTT. Translating gives CASSDHRDRGISTNEKLFF.

V usage is TRBV29-1 and J usage is TRBJ1-1, with 9 bases that match TRBD1. Trimming cost V 5 bases and J 9 bases; bases outside gene matches: 13. In germline, CDR1 is SQVTM, CDR2 ANQGSEA. The CDR3 runs 14 residues. This CDR3 is CSVPDGDREGKAFF. CDR3 DNA sequence: TGCAGCGTTCCCGATGGGGACAGGGAAGGGAAAGCTTTCTTT.

The genes are TRBV11-2 and TRBJ2-5; TRBD2 agrees at 8 bases. This CDR3 has 14 amino acids. Losses at the gene ends were 3 bases for V and 2 bases for J; bases not matched to a gene: 2. Germline values: CDR1 SGHAT, CDR2 FQNNGV. The CDR3: CASSFGTRQETQYF. The DNA for the CDR3 is TGTGCCAGCAGCTTCGGGACTAGGCAAGAGACCCAGTACTTC.

This clone is a singleton in its sample. The germline gene is not matched at one end of the junction; a read error may be the cause. The same CDR3 arises from other DNA sequences in this sample as well. The rearrangement uses TRBV10-2 and TRBJ1-5, with D maybe TRBD1 (6 bases). The CDR3 length is 13 residues. Germline V CDR1 and CDR2: WSHSY, SAAADI. CDR3 bases: TGCGCCAGAGCCTACCGGGACATTCAGCCCCAACATTTT. This gives the protein CARAYRDIQPQHF.

V and J are TRBV7-9 and TRBJ1-2, with TRBD1 matching 7 bases. This CDR3 spans 14 amino acids. Germline-derived CDR1 and CDR2 are SEHNR and FQNEAQ (reference sequence). V was clipped by 4 bases and J by 5 bases; unmatched bases: 7. CDR3 in DNA: TGTGCCAGCAGCTCCCAGGGGGTCCTATATGGCTACACCTTC. Translation gives CASSSQGVLYGYTF.

The DNA for the CDR3 is TGCAGCGTTGAGTCCAGCGGGAGGTCTGACGAGCAGTACTTC. This encodes CSVESSGRSDEQYF. This chain joins TRBV29-1 and TRBJ2-7; 9 positions agree with TRBD2. V lost 3 bases to trimming and J lost 5 bases; unmatched junction nucleotides: 8. Germline V gene lookup returns CDR1 SQVTM and CDR2 ANQGSEA. This CDR3 region has 14 residues.

This clone is a singleton in its sample. This sequence joins TRBV5-1 and TRBJ2-5; 7 bases align to TRBD1. The V gene's germline CDR1 is SGHRS and CDR2 YFSETQ. CDR3 length: 22 residues. V dropped 1 base and J dropped 4; count of bases not matched to a gene: 28. CDR3: CASSLPIRLSPTTGLRVETQYF. The CDR3, as DNA: TGCGCCAGCAGCTTGCCGATACGCCTAAGCCCCACGACAGGGCTCCGGGTAGAGACCCAGTACTTC.

The J gene is TRBJ2-2, the V gene TRBV4-3; D is perhaps TRBD1 or TRBD2 (5 bases each). CDR1 and CDR2 (germline): LGHNA, YSLEER. V shed 4 bases and J shed 6 bases, with 15 bases lying between them. The CDR3 is 15 amino acids. The CDR3 DNA follows: TGCGCCAGCAGCCGCCTGGGACGGCCGGCCGGGGAGCTGTTTTTT. Amino acids: CASSRLGRPAGELFF.

The chain couples TRBV28 to TRBJ2-7; unclear D gene. Germline V gene data show CDR1 as MDHEN and CDR2 as SYDVKM. The V and J ends lost 11 bases and 3 bases respectively, with 17 bases between them. The CDR3 length is 13 residues. CDR3 amino acids: CAGSWGLGYEQYF. The CDR3 DNA sequence: TGTGCCGGATCATGGGGTCTTGGCTACGAGCAGTACTTC.

V and J are TRBV11-2 and TRBJ1-3; no clear D gene. Germline V gene sequence: CDR1 SGHAT, CDR2 FQNNGV. The CDR3 covers 15 residues. The V end was cut by 0 bases, the J end by 2 bases, with 8 bases between. Here the CDR3 DNA reads TGTGCCAGCAGCTTAGATCTAGGGACTGGAAACACCATATATTTT. Encoded protein: CASSLDLGTGNTIYF.

V gene TRBV7-9 combines with J gene TRBJ2-3; D might be TRBD2 (5 bases). The CDR3 sequence is 13 residues long. Germline-derived CDR1 and CDR2 are SEHNR and FQNEAQ (reference sequence). Between the trimmed V and J ends, which lost 1 base and 6 bases, there was a span of 8 bases. For the CDR3, the DNA is TGTGCCAGCAGCTTAGTAGGAGGCGATACGCAGTATTTT. Translated: CASSLVGGDTQYF.

This rearrangement joins TRBV14 to TRBJ2-1; D unresolved. This CDR3 is 15 amino acids long. V lost 4 bases to trimming and J lost 4 bases, with 14 bases between them. CDR1 and CDR2 from the germline V gene are SGHDN and FVKESK. The CDR3 bases are TGTGCCAGCAGCCTCGTACTTATTCCTTACAATGAGCAGTTCTTC. Residues: CASSLVLIPYNEQFF.

The rearrangement joins TRBV11-2 to TRBJ1-1; D might be TRBD1 (5 bases). Per the germline V gene, CDR1 is SGHAT and CDR2 is FQNNGV. The CDR3 runs to 16 residues. Trimming took 3 bases from V and 0 from J, leaving 14 bases between them. The CDR3 bases are TGTGCCAGCAGCTTTAAATATCCAGGGTTGAACACTGAAGCTTTCTTT. It yields the protein CASSFKYPGLNTEAFF.

This clone was counted a single time. V gene TRBV27 combines with J gene TRBJ2-1, with 7 bases aligning to TRBD1. This CDR3 has 14 residues. The germline CDR1 and CDR2 sequences are MNHEY and SMNVEV (reference sequence). After removal of 9 bases from V and 6 bases from J, the junction contained 11 bases not matched to a gene. The CDR3 DNA sequence: TGTGCCAGTTTTAGACAGGGTGGAGGCAATGAGCAGTTCTTC. Translation gives CASFRQGGGNEQFF.

V usage is TRBV28 and J usage is TRBJ2-7; TRBD1 matches at 7 bases. V gave up 5 bases and J gave up 5 bases; unmatched junction bases: 9. Germline V lookup: CDR1 MDHEN, CDR2 SYDVKM. The CDR3 totals 14 residues. The CDR3 bases are TGTGCCAGCAGTCCAAGGTACAGGGGCCACGAGCAGTACTTC. Amino acid sequence: CASSPRYRGHEQYF.

This chain connects TRBV7-2 to TRBJ1-2; D gene uncertain. CDR3 size: 14 residues. V lost 1 base and J lost 4, with 10 bases in between. CDR1 SGHTA and CDR2 FQGNSA come from the germline V gene. CDR3 residues: CASSLETLIYGYTF. The DNA for the CDR3 is TGTGCCAGCAGCTTAGAAACACTAATCTATGGCTACACCTTC.

Here the CDR3 reads CASSHRGCNQPQHF. CDR3 coding DNA: TGTGCCAGCTCACACAGGGGGTGCAATCAGCCCCAGCATTTT. This sequence joins TRBV18 and TRBJ1-5, with 8 bases identical to TRBD1. CDR3 length equals 14 residues. Trimming took 4 bases from V and 2 from J; bases not matched to a gene: 1. CDR1 and CDR2 (germline): KGHSH, LQKENI. The complete variable domain, with remaining parts taken from reference TRBV18 and TRBJ1-5, reads NAGVMQNPRHLVRRRGQEARLRCSPMKGHSHVYWYRQLPEEGLKFMVYLQKENIIDESGMPKERFSAEFPKEGPSILRIQQVVRGDSAAYFCASSHRGCNQPQHFGDGTRLSIL.

This chain joins TRBV15 and TRBJ2-2, with 7 bases fitting TRBD1. This CDR3 is built from 16 residues. The germline CDR1 and CDR2 sequences are LNHNV and YYDKDF (reference sequence). Trimming cost V 2 bases and J 4 bases; bases outside gene matches: 7. CDR3 sequence (DNA): TGTGCCACCAGCAGAACCGACAGGGCGGGCACCGGGGAGCTGTTTTTT. Protein product: CATSRTDRAGTGELFF.

V usage is TRBV7-9 and J usage is TRBJ2-7, with TRBD2 identical over 10 bases. This CDR3 is built from 17 residues. Looked up from germline, CDR1 is SEHNR and CDR2 is FQNEAQ (reference sequence). V shed 5 bases, J shed 5 bases, and the junction held 15 bases outside the gene matches. This CDR3 reads CASSLGAGGPSSDEQYF. The CDR3 region has the DNA TGTGCCAGCAGCCTAGGAGCGGGAGGGCCTTCGAGTGACGAGCAGTACTTC.

V and J are TRBV18 and TRBJ2-1; tentatively, D is TRBD2 (5 bases). Trimming removed 6 bases at V and 5 bases at J, with 20 bases between. This CDR3 is built from 16 residues. Germline CDR1 and CDR2: KGHSH and LQKENI. CDR3 sequence reads: CASSHASADGHNEQFF. The CDR3 region has the DNA TGTGCCAGCTCCCATGCCTCAGCGGATGGCCACAATGAGCAGTTCTTC.

This clone occurred once. The rearrangement links TRBV2 to TRBJ2-7, with TRBD1 as a possible D gene (6 bases). The CDR3 loop spans 14 amino acids. Per germline, CDR1 SNHLY and CDR2 FYNNEI. The V and J ends lost 7 bases and 6 bases respectively, with 19 bases between them. Here the CDR3 DNA reads TGTGCCAGCAAACCGGGACATCAACAGTCCGAGCAGTACTTC. Protein product: CASKPGHQQSEQYF.

This sequence joins TRBV5-1 and TRBJ2-3, with 8 bases lining up with TRBD2. The CDR3 totals 14 residues. Germline V lookup: CDR1 SGHRS, CDR2 YFSETQ. V shed 2 bases, J shed 6 bases, and the junction held 5 bases outside the gene matches. The CDR3 sequence is CASSFYRLADTQYF. CDR3 in DNA: TGCGCCAGCAGCTTTTATCGACTAGCGGATACGCAGTATTTT.

The CDR3 sequence is CASSLLRGRTEAFF. CDR3 in DNA: TGTGCCAGCAGTCTCCTCAGGGGGCGCACTGAAGCTTTCTTT. V usage is TRBV28 and J usage is TRBJ1-1, with TRBD1 identical over 8 bases. V was pared by 5 bases and J by 4 bases, with 6 bases of the junction left unmatched. CDR1 and CDR2 from the germline V gene are MDHEN and SYDVKM. The CDR3 loop spans 14 amino acids.